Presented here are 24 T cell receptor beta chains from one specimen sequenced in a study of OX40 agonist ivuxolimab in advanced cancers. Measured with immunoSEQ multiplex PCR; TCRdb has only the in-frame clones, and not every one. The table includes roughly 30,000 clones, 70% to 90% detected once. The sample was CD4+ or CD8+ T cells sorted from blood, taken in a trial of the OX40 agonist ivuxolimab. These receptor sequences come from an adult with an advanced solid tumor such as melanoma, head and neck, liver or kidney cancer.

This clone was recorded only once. DNA for the CDR3: TGTGCCAGCAGTGAGGGTGCCAATCAGCCCCAGCATTTT. It is translated as CASSEGANQPQHF. The chain links TRBV6-1 to TRBJ1-5, with D uncertain. Germline values: CDR1 MNHNS, CDR2 SASEGT. This CDR3 region has 13 residues. Trimming removed 3 bases at V and 3 bases at J, with 6 bases between.

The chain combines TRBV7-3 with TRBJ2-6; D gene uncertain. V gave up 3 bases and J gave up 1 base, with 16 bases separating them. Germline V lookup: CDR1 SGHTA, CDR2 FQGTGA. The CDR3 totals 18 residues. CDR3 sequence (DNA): TGTGCCAGCAGCTTCGGCAGTGAATTTGAATCTGGGGCCAACGTCCTGACTTTC. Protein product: CASSFGSEFESGANVLTF.

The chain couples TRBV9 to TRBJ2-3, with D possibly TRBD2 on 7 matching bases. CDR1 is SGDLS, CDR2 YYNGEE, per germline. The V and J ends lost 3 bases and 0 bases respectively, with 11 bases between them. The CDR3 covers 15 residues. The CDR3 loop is CASSATGGSTDTQYF. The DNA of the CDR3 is TGTGCCAGCAGCGCCACGGGGGGCAGCACAGATACGCAGTATTTT.

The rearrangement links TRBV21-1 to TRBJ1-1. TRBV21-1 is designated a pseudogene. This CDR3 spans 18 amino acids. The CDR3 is CASSKALSKAEWGTEAFF. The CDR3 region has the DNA TGTGCCAGCAGCAAAGCGCTTTCGAAGGCCGAATGGGGCACTGAAGCTTTCTTT.

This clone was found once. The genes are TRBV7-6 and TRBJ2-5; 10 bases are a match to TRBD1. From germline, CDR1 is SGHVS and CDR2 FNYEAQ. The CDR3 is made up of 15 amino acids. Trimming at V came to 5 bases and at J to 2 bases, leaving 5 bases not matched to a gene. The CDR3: CASSRLDRGQETQYF. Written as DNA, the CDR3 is TGTGCCAGCAGCCGTCTGGACAGGGGGCAAGAGACCCAGTACTTC.

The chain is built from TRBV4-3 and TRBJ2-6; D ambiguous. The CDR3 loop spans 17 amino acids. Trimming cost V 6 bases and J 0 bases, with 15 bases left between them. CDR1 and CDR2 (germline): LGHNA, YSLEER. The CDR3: CASSEGWAYSGANVLTF. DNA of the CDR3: TGCGCCAGCAGTGAAGGGTGGGCTTACTCTGGGGCCAACGTCCTGACTTTC.

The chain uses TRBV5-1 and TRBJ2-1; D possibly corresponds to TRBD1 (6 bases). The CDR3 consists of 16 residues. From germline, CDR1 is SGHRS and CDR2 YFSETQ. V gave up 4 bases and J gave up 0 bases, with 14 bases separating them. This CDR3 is CASSPGQRSSYNEQFF. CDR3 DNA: TGCGCCAGCAGCCCCGGACAGCGGAGCTCCTACAATGAGCAGTTCTTC.

In nucleotides, the CDR3 is TGTGCCAGCAGCTTGGGGTCCGGGACAGGGTTTTACGAGCAGTACTTC. Its protein is CASSLGSGTGFYEQYF. The V gene is TRBV5-8, the J gene TRBJ2-7; 9 bases agree with TRBD1. The CDR3 contains 16 residues. Germline CDR1 and CDR2: SGHTS and YDEGEE. V gave up 0 bases and J gave up 4 bases; unmatched junction bases: 8. Using reference TRBV5-8 and TRBJ2-7 for the parts outside the CDR3, the full variable domain is EAGVTQSPTHLIKTRGQQATLRCSPISGHTSVYWYQQALGLGLQFLLWYDEGEERNRGNFPPRFSGRQFPNYSSELNVNALELEDSALYLCASSLGSGTGFYEQYFGPGTRLTVT.

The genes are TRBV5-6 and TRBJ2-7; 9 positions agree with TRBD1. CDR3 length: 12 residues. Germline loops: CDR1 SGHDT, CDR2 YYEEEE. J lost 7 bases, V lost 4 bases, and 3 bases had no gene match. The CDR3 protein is CASSGTGWEQYF. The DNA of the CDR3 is TGTGCCAGCAGCGGGACAGGGTGGGAGCAGTACTTC. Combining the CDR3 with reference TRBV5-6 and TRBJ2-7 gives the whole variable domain DAGVTQSPTHLIKTRGQQVTLRCSPKSGHDTVSWYQQALGQGPQFIFQYYEEEERQRGNFPDRFSGHQFPNYSSELNVNALLLGDSALYLCASSGTGWEQYFGPGTRLTVT.

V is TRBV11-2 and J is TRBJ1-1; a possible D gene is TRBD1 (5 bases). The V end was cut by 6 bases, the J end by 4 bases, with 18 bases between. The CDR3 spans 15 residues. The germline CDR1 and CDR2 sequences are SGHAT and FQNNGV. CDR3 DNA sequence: TGTGCCAGCAGGAGGGACGCCTGGGACGCCACTGAAGCTTTCTTT. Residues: CASRRDAWDATEAFF.

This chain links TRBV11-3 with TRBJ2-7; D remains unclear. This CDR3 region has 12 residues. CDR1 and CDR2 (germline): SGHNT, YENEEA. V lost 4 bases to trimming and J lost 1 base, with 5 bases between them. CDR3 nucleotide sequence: TGTGCCAGCAGCTCCGGATCCTACGAGCAGTACTTC. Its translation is CASSSGSYEQYF.

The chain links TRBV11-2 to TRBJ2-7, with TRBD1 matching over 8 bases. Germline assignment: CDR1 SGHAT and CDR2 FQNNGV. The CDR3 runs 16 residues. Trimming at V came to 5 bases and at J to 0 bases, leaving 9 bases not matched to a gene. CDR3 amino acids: CASSLARDRSSYEQYF. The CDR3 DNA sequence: TGTGCCAGCAGCCTCGCCCGGGACAGGAGCTCCTACGAGCAGTACTTC.

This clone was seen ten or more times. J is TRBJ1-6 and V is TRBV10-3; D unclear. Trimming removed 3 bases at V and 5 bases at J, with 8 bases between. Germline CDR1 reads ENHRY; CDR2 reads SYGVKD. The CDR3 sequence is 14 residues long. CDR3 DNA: TGTGCCATCAGTGACTGGGTTAATAATTCACCCCTCCACTTT. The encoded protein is CAISDWVNNSPLHF.

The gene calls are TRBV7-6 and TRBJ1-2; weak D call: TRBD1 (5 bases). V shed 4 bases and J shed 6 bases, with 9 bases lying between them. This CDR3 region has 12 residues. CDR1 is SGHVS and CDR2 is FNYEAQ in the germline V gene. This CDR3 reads CASSSGLDGYTF. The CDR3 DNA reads TGTGCCAGCAGCTCAGGGTTGGATGGCTACACCTTC.

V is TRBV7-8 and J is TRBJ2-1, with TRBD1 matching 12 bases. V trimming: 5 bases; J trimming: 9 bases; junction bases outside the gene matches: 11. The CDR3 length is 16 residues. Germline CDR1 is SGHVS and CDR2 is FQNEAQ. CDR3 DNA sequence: TGTGCCAGCAGCCCAGCACGGGACAGGGGGCTTGGTGAGCAGTTCTTC. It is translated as CASSPARDRGLGEQFF.

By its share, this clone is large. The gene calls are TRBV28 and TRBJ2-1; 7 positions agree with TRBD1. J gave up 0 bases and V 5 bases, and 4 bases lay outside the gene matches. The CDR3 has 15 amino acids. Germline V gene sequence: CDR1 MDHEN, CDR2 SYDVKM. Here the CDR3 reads CASSQTGSSYNEQFF. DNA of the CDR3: TGTGCCAGCAGTCAGACAGGGAGCTCCTACAATGAGCAGTTCTTC.

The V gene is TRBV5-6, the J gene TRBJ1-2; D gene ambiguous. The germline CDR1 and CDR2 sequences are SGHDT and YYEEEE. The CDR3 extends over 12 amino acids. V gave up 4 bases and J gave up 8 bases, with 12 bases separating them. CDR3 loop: CASSPATLGYTF. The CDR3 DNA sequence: TGTGCCAGCAGCCCGGCAACGCTCGGCTACACCTTC.

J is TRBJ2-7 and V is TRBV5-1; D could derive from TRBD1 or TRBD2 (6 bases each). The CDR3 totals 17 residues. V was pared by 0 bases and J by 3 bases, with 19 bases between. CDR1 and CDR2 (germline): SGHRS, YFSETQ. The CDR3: CASSLAGSSGGFYEQYF. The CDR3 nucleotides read TGCGCCAGCAGCTTGGCCGGATCTTCCGGGGGCTTCTACGAGCAGTACTTC.

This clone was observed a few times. Here the CDR3 reads CASSPIGGGTEAFF. CDR3 DNA: TGTGCCAGCTCGCCGATTGGGGGAGGCACTGAAGCTTTCTTT. The chain has TRBV28 and TRBJ1-1; possibly TRBD1 for D (5 bases). The germline V and J ends were trimmed by 8 bases and 4 bases, with 17 bases remaining between them. Germline assignment: CDR1 MDHEN and CDR2 SYDVKM. This CDR3 spans 14 amino acids.

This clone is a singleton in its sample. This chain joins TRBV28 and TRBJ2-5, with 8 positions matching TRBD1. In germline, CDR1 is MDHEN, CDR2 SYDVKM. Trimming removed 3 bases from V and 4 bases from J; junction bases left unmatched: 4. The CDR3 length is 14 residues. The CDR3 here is CASSLQGAGETQYF. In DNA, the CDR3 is TGTGCCAGCAGTTTGCAGGGGGCGGGAGAGACCCAGTACTTC. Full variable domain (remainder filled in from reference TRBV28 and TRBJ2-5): DVKVTQSSRYLVKRTGEKVFLECVQDMDHENMFWYRQDPGLGLRLIYFSYDVKMKEKGDIPEGYSVSREKKERFSLILESASTNQTSMYLCASSLQGAGETQYFGPGTRLLVL.

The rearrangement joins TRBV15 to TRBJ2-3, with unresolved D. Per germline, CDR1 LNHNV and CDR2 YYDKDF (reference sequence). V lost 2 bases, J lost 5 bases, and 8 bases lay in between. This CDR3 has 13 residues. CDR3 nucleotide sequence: TGTGCCACCAGCAGACCTCTTCAAGATACGCAGTATTTT. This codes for CATSRPLQDTQYF. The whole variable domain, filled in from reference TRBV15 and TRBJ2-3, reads DAMVIQNPRYQVTQFGKPVTLSCSQTLNHNVMYWYQQKSSQAPKLLFHYYDKDFNNEADTPDNFQSRRPNTSFCFLDIRSPGLGDTAMYLCATSRPLQDTQYFGPGTRLTVL.

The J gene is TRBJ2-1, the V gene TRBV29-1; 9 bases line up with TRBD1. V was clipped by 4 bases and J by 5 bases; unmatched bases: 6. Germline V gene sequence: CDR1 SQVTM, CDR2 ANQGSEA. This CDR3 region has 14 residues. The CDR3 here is CSVVDRGGHNEQFF. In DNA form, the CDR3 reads TGCAGCGTTGTTGACAGGGGGGGCCACAATGAGCAGTTCTTC.

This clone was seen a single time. The CDR3 loop reads CASTPRGGSGETQYF. The CDR3 nucleotides are TGTGCCAGCACCCCGCGGGGGGGCTCGGGGGAGACCCAGTACTTC. The gene calls are TRBV7-9 and TRBJ2-5, with 9 bases that match TRBD2. Trimming took 7 bases from V and 5 from J; bases not matched to a gene: 11. The germline V gene has CDR1 SEHNR and CDR2 FQNEAQ (reference sequence). The CDR3 has 15 amino acids. The variable domain in full, with the rest retrieved from reference TRBV7-9 and TRBJ2-5, is DTGVSQNPRHKITKRGQNVTFRCDPISEHNRLYWYRQTLGQGPEFLTYFQNEAQLEKSRLLSDRFSAERPKGSFSTLEIQRTEQGDSAMYLCASTPRGGSGETQYFGPGTRLLVL.

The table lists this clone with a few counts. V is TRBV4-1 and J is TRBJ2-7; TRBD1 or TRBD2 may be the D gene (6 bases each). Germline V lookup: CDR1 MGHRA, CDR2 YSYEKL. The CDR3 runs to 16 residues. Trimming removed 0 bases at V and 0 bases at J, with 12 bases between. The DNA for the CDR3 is TGCGCCAGCAGCCAAGATTGGAGGGGGAGCTCCTACGAGCAGTACTTC. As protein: CASSQDWRGSSYEQYF.